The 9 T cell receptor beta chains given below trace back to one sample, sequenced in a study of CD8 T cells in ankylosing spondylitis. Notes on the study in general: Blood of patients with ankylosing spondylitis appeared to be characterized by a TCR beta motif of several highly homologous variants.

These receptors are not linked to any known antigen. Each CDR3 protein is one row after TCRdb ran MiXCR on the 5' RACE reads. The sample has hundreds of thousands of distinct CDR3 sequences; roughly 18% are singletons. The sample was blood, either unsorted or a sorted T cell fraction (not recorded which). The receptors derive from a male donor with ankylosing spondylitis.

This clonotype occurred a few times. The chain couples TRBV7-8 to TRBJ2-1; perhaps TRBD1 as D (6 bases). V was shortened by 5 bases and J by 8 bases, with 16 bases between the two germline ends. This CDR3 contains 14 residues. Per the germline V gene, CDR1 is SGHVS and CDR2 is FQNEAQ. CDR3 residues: CASSQGPGRDEQFF. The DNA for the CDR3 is TGTGCCAGCAGCCAGGGGCCGGGGCGGGATGAGCAGTTCTTC.

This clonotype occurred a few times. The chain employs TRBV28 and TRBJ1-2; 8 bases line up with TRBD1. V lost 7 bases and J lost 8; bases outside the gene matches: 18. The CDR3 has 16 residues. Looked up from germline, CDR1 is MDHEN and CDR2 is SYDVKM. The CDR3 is CASTRAPGQALGGYTF. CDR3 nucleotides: TGTGCCAGCACCCGGGCCCCGGGACAGGCCTTAGGAGGCTACACCTTC.

The DNA of the CDR3 is TGTGCCACCGGAGGGGCAGGGGGCGGCTACGAGCAGTACTTC. Translation gives CATGGAGGGYEQYF. This chain connects TRBV10-3 to TRBJ2-7, with 8 nucleotides matching TRBD1. This CDR3 is 14 amino acids long. The trim removed 10 bases at V and 3 bases at J, leaving 11 bases unmatched. CDR1 and CDR2 (germline): ENHRY, SYGVKD.

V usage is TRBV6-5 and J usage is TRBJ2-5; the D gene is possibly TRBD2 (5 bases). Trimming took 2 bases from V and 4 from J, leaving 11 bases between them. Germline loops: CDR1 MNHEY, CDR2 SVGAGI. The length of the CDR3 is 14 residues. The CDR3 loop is CASSYTARGETQYF. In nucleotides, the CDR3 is TGTGCCAGCAGTTACACGGCTCGGGGAGAGACCCAGTACTTC.

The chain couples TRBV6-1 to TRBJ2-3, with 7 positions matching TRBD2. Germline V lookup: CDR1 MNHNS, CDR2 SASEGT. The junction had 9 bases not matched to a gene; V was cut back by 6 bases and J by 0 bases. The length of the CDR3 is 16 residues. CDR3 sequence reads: CASREFGGTSTDTQYF. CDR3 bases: TGTGCCAGCAGGGAGTTCGGGGGGACTAGCACAGATACGCAGTATTTT.

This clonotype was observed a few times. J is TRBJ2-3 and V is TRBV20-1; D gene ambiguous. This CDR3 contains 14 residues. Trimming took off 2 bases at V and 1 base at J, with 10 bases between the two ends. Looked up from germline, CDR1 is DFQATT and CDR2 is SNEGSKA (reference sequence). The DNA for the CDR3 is TGCAGTGCTAGAAATCCGGGCCGCACAGATACGCAGTATTTT. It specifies CSARNPGRTDTQYF.

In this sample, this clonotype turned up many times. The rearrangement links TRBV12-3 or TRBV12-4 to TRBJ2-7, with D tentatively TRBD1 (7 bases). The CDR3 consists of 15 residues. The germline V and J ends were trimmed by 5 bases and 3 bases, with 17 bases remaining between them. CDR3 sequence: CASSRGGAGGYEQYF. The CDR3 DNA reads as TGTGCCAGCAGTCGGGGCGGGGCAGGGGGCTACGAGCAGTACTTC.

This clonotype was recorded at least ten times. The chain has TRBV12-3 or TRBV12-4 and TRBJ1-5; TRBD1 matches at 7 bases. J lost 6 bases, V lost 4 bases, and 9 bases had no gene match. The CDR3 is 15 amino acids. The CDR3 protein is CASSSARGKRQPQHF. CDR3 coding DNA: TGTGCCAGCAGTTCAGCCAGGGGGAAGCGTCAGCCCCAGCATTTT.

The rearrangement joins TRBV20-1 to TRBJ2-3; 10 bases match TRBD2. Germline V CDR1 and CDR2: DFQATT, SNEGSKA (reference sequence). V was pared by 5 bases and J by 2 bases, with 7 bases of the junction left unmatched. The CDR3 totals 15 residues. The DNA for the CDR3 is TGCAGTGCTTCCCGGACTAGCGGATTCACAGATACGCAGTATTTT. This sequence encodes CSASRTSGFTDTQYF.